Listed below are T cell receptor beta chains from one sample, sequenced in a study of CD8 T cells in Susac syndrome. One entry per CDR3 protein results from TCRdb running MiXCR on the immunoSEQ multiplex PCR reads. The table has 150,000 to 200,000 distinct CDR3 sequences, roughly 94% seen once. The specimen was CD4+ T cells from PBMCs. The receptors originated from a human donor with Susac syndrome. Each CDR3 is given with its conserved first and last residue. The D gene is left open where the match is weak. The listing skips clone size in some rows; elsewhere it reads once, few, many or a size class.

clone_size	cdr3_length	d_call	v_call	j_call	cdr3_nt	cdr3_aa
NA	16	TRBD2	TRBV7-2	TRBJ2-1	TGTGCCAGCAGCCTCCAAAGCGGGAGTATCGACAATGAGCAGTTCTTC	CASSLQSGSIDNEQFF
once	13	NA	TRBV2	TRBJ2-5	TGTGCCAGCAGTGAAGATAGCCTAGAGACCCAGTACTTC	CASSEDSLETQYF
NA	15	NA	TRBV20-1	TRBJ1-2	TGCAGTGCTAGAGATGTACGCGGAGGGGACTATGGCTACACCTTC	CSARDVRGGDYGYTF
NA	15	TRBD2	TRBV20-1	TRBJ2-3	TGCAGTGCTAGTGACCTACGGGAGGCGACAGATACGCAGTATTTT	CSASDLREATDTQYF
NA	13	NA	TRBV29-1	TRBJ2-7	TGCAGCGTTGAACCCCTCGGCTCCTACGAGCAGTACTTC	CSVEPLGSYEQYF
NA	15	NA	TRBV7-6	TRBJ2-2	TGTGCCAGCAGCTTAGTCGGGGAGAGGGCCGGGGAGCTGTTTTTT	CASSLVGERAGELFF
NA	15	NA	TRBV6-5	TRBJ1-2	TGTGCCAGCAGTTATCGCGGGACCTCTAACTATGGCTACACCTTC	CASSYRGTSNYGYTF
NA	16	NA	TRBV20-1	TRBJ2-1	TGCAGTGCTAGAGACCCTAGCGTAAGCTCCTACAATGAGCAGTTCTTC	CSARDPSVSSYNEQFF
NA	14	TRBD2	TRBV6-6	TRBJ2-1	TGTGCCAGCAGTCAGACTAGCGGATACAATGAGCAGTTCTTC	CASSQTSGYNEQFF
NA	16	NA	TRBV11-2	TRBJ2-2	TGTGCCAGCAGCCAATTACTAGCCCAGAACACCGGGGAGCTGTTTTTT	CASSQLLAQNTGELFF
once	14	NA	TRBV20-1	TRBJ2-3	TGCAGTGCTAGAGGACGGGGGAGCACAGATACGCAGTATTTT	CSARGRGSTDTQYF
NA	13	TRBD1	TRBV12-3/TRBV12-4	TRBJ1-5	TGTGCCAGCACCGCGGGGGACAGCCAGCCCCAGCATTTT	CASTAGDSQPQHF
NA	12	NA	TRBV15	TRBJ1-5	TGTGCCACCAGCAGACCCAATCAGCCCCAGCATTTT	CATSRPNQPQHF
NA	13	NA	TRBV20-1	TRBJ2-5	TGCAGTGCCCACACCGACGATTGGGAGACCCAGTACTTC	CSAHTDDWETQYF
NA	13	NA	TRBV30	TRBJ1-5	TGTGCCTGGAGTGCCAGGGGCAATCAGCCCCAGCATTTT	CAWSARGNQPQHF
NA	14	NA	TRBV19	TRBJ2-3	TGTGCCAGTAATCCGGACTCCAGCACAGATACGCAGTATTTT	CASNPDSSTDTQYF
NA	16	TRBD1	TRBV28	TRBJ1-2	TGTGCCAGCAGTCATTGGACAGGGGGACTGGACTATGGCTACACCTTC	CASSHWTGGLDYGYTF
NA	14	NA	TRBV20-1	TRBJ2-7	TGCAGTGCTAGAGAGCGGGGAGTAGCCTACGAGCAGTACTTC	CSARERGVAYEQYF
NA	18	NA	TRBV9	TRBJ2-3	TGTGCCAGCACCCTCCTGGGGGATAGCGGTCCTGGGGTAGATACGCAGTATTTT	CASTLLGDSGPGVDTQYF
NA	14	TRBD1	TRBV6-1	TRBJ1-1	TGTGCCAGCAGTGGAGACAGGGGTGGTATGGCAGCTTTCTTT	CASSGDRGGMAAFF
NA	16	NA	TRBV28	TRBJ1-5	TGTGCCAGCCGAACCGGGGGCCCGTATAGCAATCAGCCCCAGCATTTT	CASRTGGPYSNQPQHF
NA	13	NA	TRBV12-3/TRBV12-4	TRBJ2-6	TGTGCCACCAGGATATCTGGGGCCAACGTCCTGACTTTC	CATRISGANVLTF
NA	17	NA	TRBV20-1	TRBJ1-2	TGCAGTGCTAGAGGACGGACTGAGAAAACACAAAACTATGGCTACACCTTC	CSARGRTEKTQNYGYTF
NA	14	NA	TRBV2	TRBJ2-2	TGTGCCAGCAGTGAACATAGGCCCACCGGGGAGCTGTTTTTT	CASSEHRPTGELFF
NA	16	NA	TRBV7-2	TRBJ2-3	TGTGCCAGCAGCTTAGTTTGGGGGGGCCTGACAGATACGCAGTATTTT	CASSLVWGGLTDTQYF
NA	14	TRBD1	TRBV30	TRBJ2-3	TGTGCCTGGAGTCAGGGACAGGGTGCAGATACGCAGTATTTT	CAWSQGQGADTQYF
NA	15	TRBD1	TRBV7-9	TRBJ1-5	TGTGCCAGCAGCTTAGCGGGGACAGGGAATCAGCCCCAGCATTTT	CASSLAGTGNQPQHF
NA	15	NA	TRBV5-1	TRBJ2-1	TGCGCCAGCAGCGCTGGCGGTACAGGCTACAATGAGCAGTTCTTC	CASSAGGTGYNEQFF
NA	16	NA	TRBV12-3/TRBV12-4	TRBJ2-5	TGTGCCAGCAGTTTAGATTCTGACAGACTACAAGAGACCCAGTACTTC	CASSLDSDRLQETQYF
NA	15	TRBD1	TRBV13	TRBJ1-2	TGTGCCAGCAGCTCCAACAGGGGAAAGGACTATGGCTACACCTTC	CASSSNRGKDYGYTF
NA	17	TRBD2	TRBV20-1	TRBJ2-3	TGCAGTGCTAGAGTCCTAGTACTAGCGGGAGCCCCAGATACGCAGTATTTT	CSARVLVLAGAPDTQYF